This T cell receptor (beta chain) derives from a study of T-cell memory formation after mild COVID-19. TCRdb processed the 5' RACE reads anew with MiXCR; each CDR3 protein has one entry. This table holds tens of thousands of distinct CDR3 sequences, around 9.7% found once. The germline V gene encodes CDR1 GTSNPN and CDR2 SVGIG (reference sequence). The CDR3 consists of 12 residues. Deletions cut 4 bases from V and 7 bases from J, with 13 bases between. The clonotype originates from an adult woman who had mild COVID-19 (a few samples of this study predate the infection). Cell type and time point are not known. V and J are TRBV30 and TRBJ1-2; D uncertain. Sequencing was performed on PBMCs or a T cell subset sorted from them (not recorded which). This chain's CDR3 is CAWTTSGPGYTF. Here the CDR3 DNA reads TGTGCCTGGACCACGTCCGGGCCTGGCTACACCTTC.